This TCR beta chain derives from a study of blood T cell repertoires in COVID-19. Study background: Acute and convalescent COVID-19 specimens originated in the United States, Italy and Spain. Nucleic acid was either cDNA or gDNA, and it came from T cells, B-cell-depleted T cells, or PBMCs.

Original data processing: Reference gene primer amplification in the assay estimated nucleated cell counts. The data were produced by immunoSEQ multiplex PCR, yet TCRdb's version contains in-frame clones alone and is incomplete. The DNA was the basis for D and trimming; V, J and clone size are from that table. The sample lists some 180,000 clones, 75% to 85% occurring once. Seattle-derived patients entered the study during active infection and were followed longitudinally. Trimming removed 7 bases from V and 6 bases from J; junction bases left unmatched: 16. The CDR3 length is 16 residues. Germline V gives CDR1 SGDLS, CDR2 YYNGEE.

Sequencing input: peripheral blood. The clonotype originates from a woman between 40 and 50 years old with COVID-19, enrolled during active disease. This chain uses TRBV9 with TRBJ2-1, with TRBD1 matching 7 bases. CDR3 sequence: CASGPTGNSQTNEQFF. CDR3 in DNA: TGTGCCAGCGGCCCGACAGGGAATTCTCAAACCAATGAGCAGTTCTTC.